This TCR beta chain was retrieved from a study of patients and donors after allogeneic stem cell transplantation. The sample holds a few counts of this clonotype. Each CDR3 protein gets one entry after TCRdb re-called the RT-PCR reads with MiXCR. The sample yields approximately 210,000 distinct CDR3 sequences, 41% seen once. V lost 1 base and J lost 5, with 11 bases in between. The length of the CDR3 is 14 residues. The germline V gene encodes CDR1 MDHEN and CDR2 SYDVKM. The sample consisted of blood, either unsorted or a sorted T cell fraction (not recorded which). The TCR sequence derives from a human donor who was either an allogeneic HSCT recipient or a stem cell or donor lymphocyte infusion donor (not recorded which). It is not recorded whose cells these are; they may come from a transplant donor. V and J are TRBV28 and TRBJ1-1; D remains unclear. The CDR3 DNA reads TGTGCCAGCAGTTTATCCTCATGGGGAACTGAAGCTTTCTTT. This gives the protein CASSLSSWGTEAFF.